This T cell receptor beta chain was sequenced during a study of blood T cell repertoires in COVID-19. The method was immunoSEQ multiplex PCR; TCRdb's version includes in-frame clones alone and lacks a portion of them. The sample records 50,000 or so clones, around four fifths being singletons. With 2 bases removed from V and 8 bases from J, the gap between germline ends came to 9 bases. CDR1 and CDR2 (germline): KGHDR, SFDVKD. This CDR3 comprises 13 residues. The chain carries TRBV24-1 and TRBJ1-5; no definite D call. This clonotype was sampled from a man aged 40-49 years with acute or convalescent COVID-19. Sequencing was carried out using peripheral blood. CDR3: CATSDSRREPQHF. The CDR3 DNA reads as TGTGCCACCAGTGATTCCCGTCGGGAGCCCCAGCATTTT.